This TCR beta chain was observed in a study of blood T cell repertoires in COVID-19. Study context: The samples span acute and convalescent COVID-19 from the United States, Italy and Spain.

Only in-frame clones appear in the TCRdb table, and some are missing; sequencing was by immunoSEQ multiplex PCR. The sample includes a few hundred thousand clones, 88% of them seen just once. Participants were aged about 18 to 90 years, lived in 25 or so US areas, and enrolled virtually. Participants reported their clinical history, and cohort assignment relied on those reports. All exposed participants met a person with COVID-19 within 2 weeks before entering the study. CDR1 and CDR2 from the germline V gene are MNHEY and SVGAGI. With V trimmed by 7 bases and J by 0 bases, 3 bases remained unmatched. The CDR3 extends over 14 amino acids.

V and J are TRBV6-5 and TRBJ2-3, with TRBD2 matching over 8 bases. What was sequenced was PBMCs or T cells enriched from blood (not recorded which). The receptor's source is a woman younger than 45 who had been exposed to COVID-19. The CDR3 region has the DNA TGTGCCAGCACCACTAGCGGTAGCACAGATACGCAGTATTTT. Translation: CASTTSGSTDTQYF.